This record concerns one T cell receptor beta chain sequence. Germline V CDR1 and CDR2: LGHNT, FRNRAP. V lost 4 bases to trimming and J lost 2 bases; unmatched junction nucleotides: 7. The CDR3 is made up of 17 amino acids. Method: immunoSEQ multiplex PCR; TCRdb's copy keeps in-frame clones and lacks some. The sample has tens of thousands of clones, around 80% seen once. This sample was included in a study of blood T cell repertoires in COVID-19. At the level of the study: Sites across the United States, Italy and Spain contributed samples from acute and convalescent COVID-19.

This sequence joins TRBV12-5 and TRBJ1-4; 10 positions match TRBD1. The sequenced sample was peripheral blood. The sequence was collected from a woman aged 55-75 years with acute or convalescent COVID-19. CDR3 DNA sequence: TGTGCTAGTGGTTCTCAAGACAGGGGGCCTACTAATGAAAAACTGTTTTTT. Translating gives CASGSQDRGPTNEKLFF.